The TCR beta chain under discussion was sequenced for a study of cytomegalovirus exposure and HLA in healthy donors. Concerning this clone itself: Its antigen is unknown.

TCRdb's table, derived via immunoSEQ multiplex PCR, lists solely in-frame clones and lacks some. Of fewer than 100,000 clones listed, roughly 94% are singletons. CDR1 is LGHNA, CDR2 YSLEER, per germline. The CDR3 has 19 amino acids. Trimming took off 0 bases at V and 0 bases at J, with 21 bases between the two ends. Regarding the study as a whole: It was confirmed in vitro that three of the CMV-associated chains were specific for CMV antigens.

This TCR derives from a woman younger than 30 in good health and CMV-seropositive. The V call is TRBV4-3, the J call TRBJ2-7; a weak D match, TRBD1 (6 bases). Input material: PBMCs. The DNA for the CDR3 is TGCGCCAGCAGCCAAGATCTCAGTAAGGGAATAGGGGGCTCCTACGAGCAGTACTTC. Amino acid sequence: CASSQDLSKGIGGSYEQYF.